What follows describes a single T cell receptor (beta chain). These data come from a study of Graves' ophthalmopathy and Graves' hyperthyroidism. Study at large: At the time of initial diagnosis and before any treatment, peripheral blood was collected.

Beta-chain TCR CDR3 regions were amplified from RNA transcripts. After a first-round RT-PCR with HTBI primers, a second-round multiplex PCR was run. TCRdb recomputed calls from the multiplex PCR reads with MiXCR, one row per CDR3 protein. The repertoire holds about 150,000 distinct CDR3 sequences, roughly two fifths seen once, with less than 6% in the top ten. Moderate-to-severe activity, with CAS ≥3, NOSPECS ≥4 and duration under 3 months, characterized the donors with ophthalmopathy. PBMCs stemmed from more than 9.5 ml of fresh peripheral blood. The receptor was isolated from a woman aged 40-49 years with Graves' ophthalmopathy. Input material: peripheral blood.

CDR3 DNA: TGTGCCATCAGTGAGTCCTACGGGACTGCTGAAACTGAAGCTTTCTTT. It yields the protein CAISESYGTAETEAFF. The chain combines TRBV10-3 with TRBJ1-1; maybe TRBD1 (5 bases). The germline V gene has CDR1 ENHRY and CDR2 SYGVKD. Trimming removed 0 bases from V and 5 bases from J, with 16 bases in between. This CDR3 has 16 amino acids.